The TCR beta chain under discussion was sequenced for a study of cytomegalovirus exposure and HLA in healthy donors. Overall study findings and caveats: In a later analysis, more than 15,000 TCR beta sequences were associated with HLA alleles at 0.05 false discovery rate. Researchers counted 164 TCR beta chains as cytomegalovirus-associated. When the data were analyzed later, several of the most significant clusters appeared to be linked to common viral pathogens.

This clone was detected only a few times. Its antigen is not known. The CDR3 runs 14 residues. The germline V gene has CDR1 MNHNS and CDR2 SASEGT. The V and J ends lost 7 bases and 6 bases respectively, with 19 bases between them. Vbeta (60) and Jbeta (13) primers were used in the PCR. Some clones are missing from TCRdb's copy, which holds only in-frame ones; the method was immunoSEQ multiplex PCR. This sample carries 100,000 or so clones, 55% to 65% of them seen once, and the ten largest clones take around 3.9%. This sequence was found in a man aged 25 to 40 in good health and CMV-seropositive. V usage is TRBV6-1 and J usage is TRBJ2-7; tentatively, D is TRBD2 (6 bases). Material: PBMCs. The CDR3 DNA is TGTGCCAGCACCCTAAGAGGGCTAGCGCCCGAGCAGTACTTC. Protein sequence: CASTLRGLAPEQYF.